The entry below describes one T cell receptor beta chain. The data were taken from a study of radiotherapy plus CTLA-4 blockade in lung cancer. The germline CDR1 and CDR2 sequences are SGHVS and FQNEAQ. The length of the CDR3 is 12 residues. Trimming removed 8 bases from V and 5 bases from J; junction bases left unmatched: 5. The method was immunoSEQ multiplex PCR; TCRdb's version includes in-frame clones alone and lacks a portion of them. The sample carries 47,000 or so clones, around 84% recorded once. The gene calls are TRBV7-8 and TRBJ2-5; 7 bases are a match to TRBD1. This material consisted of peripheral blood, taken from a patient treated with radiotherapy plus ipilimumab. This sequence was found in a human donor with non-small cell lung cancer whose response to radiotherapy plus ipilimumab could not be evaluated. The CDR3 here is CASQGDAETQYF. CDR3 sequence (DNA): TGTGCCAGCCAGGGGGATGCGGAGACCCAGTACTTC.